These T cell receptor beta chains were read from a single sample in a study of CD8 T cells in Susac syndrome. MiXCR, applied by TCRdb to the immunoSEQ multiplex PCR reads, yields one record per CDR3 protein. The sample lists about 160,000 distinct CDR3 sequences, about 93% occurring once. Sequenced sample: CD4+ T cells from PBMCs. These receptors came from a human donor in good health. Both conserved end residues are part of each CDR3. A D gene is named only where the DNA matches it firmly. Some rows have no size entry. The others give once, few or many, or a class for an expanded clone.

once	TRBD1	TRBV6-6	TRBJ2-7	CASRFSRGPIGEQYF	TGTGCCAGCAGGTTTTCCAGGGGGCCCATTGGCGAGCAGTACTTC
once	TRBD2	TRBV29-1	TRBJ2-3	CSVRGGPRTSQDTQYF	TGCAGCGTTCGGGGGGGCCCTCGGACCTCACAAGATACGCAGTATTTT
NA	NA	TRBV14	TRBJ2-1	CASSWDRNEQFF	TGTGCCAGCAGCTGGGACCGCAATGAGCAGTTCTTC
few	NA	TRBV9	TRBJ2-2	CASSVAWGGELFF	TGTGCCAGCAGCGTAGCGTGGGGCGGGGAGCTGTTTTTT
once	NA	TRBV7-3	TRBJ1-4	CASARASNEKLFF	TGTGCCAGCGCCCGAGCTTCTAATGAAAAACTGTTTTTT
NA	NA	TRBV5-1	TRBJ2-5	CASSKQSGQETQYF	TGCGCCAGCAGCAAACAGAGTGGGCAAGAGACCCAGTACTTC
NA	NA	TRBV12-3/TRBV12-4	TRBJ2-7	CASSPSSRGTYEQYF	TGTGCCAGCAGTCCCTCCTCTAGGGGGACCTACGAGCAGTACTTC
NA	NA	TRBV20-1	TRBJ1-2	CSARELAGATLDGYTF	TGCAGTGCTAGAGAATTAGCAGGGGCCACCCTCGATGGCTACACCTTC
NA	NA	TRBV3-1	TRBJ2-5	CASSWTFQETQYF	TGTGCCAGCAGCTGGACTTTCCAAGAGACCCAGTACTTC
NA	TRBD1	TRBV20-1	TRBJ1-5	CSAREGFYRGPQHF	TGCAGTGCTAGGGAAGGGTTTTACAGGGGGCCCCAGCATTTT
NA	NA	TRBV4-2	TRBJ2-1	CASSQDWGGGNEQFF	TGTGCCAGCAGCCAAGACTGGGGCGGTGGCAATGAGCAGTTCTTC
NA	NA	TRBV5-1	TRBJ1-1	CASSNDIIRGGEAFF	TGCGCCAGCAGTAACGACATCATAAGGGGCGGTGAAGCTTTCTTT
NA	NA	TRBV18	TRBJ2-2	CASSPMNTGELFF	TGTGCCAGCTCACCGATGAACACCGGGGAGCTGTTTTTT
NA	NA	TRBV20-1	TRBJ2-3	CSARDIRVTDTQYF	TGCAGTGCTAGAGATATCCGCGTCACAGATACGCAGTATTTT
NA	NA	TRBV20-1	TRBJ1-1	CSALRGHRNTEAFF	TGCAGTGCTCTCAGGGGACACAGGAACACTGAAGCTTTCTTT
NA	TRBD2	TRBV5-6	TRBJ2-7	CASSSMTSGTYEQYF	TGTGCCAGCAGCTCAATGACTAGCGGAACCTACGAGCAGTACTTC
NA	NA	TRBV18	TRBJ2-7	CASSPVNTRSYEQYF	TGTGCCAGCTCACCAGTAAACACCCGCTCCTACGAGCAGTACTTC
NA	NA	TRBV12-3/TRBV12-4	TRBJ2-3	CASSSSRSSTDTQYF	TGTGCCAGCAGTTCCTCGCGCTCTAGCACAGATACGCAGTATTTT
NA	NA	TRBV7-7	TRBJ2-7	CASSSEIGNEQYF	TGTGCCAGCAGCTCGGAAATAGGTAACGAGCAGTACTTC
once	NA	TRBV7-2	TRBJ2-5	CASSYGLMEETQYF	TGTGCCAGCAGCTACGGTCTTATGGAAGAGACCCAGTACTTC
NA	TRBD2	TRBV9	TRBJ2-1	CASTSGGIYNEQFF	TGTGCCAGCACTAGCGGGGGGATCTACAATGAGCAGTTCTTC
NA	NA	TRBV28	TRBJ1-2	CASSSAWGEGYTF	TGTGCCAGCAGTTCCGCGTGGGGAGAGGGCTACACCTTC
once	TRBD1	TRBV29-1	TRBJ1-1	CSERTGLNTEAFF	TGCAGCGAGCGGACAGGGCTGAACACTGAAGCTTTCTTT
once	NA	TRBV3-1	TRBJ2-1	CASSQDSDREDEQFF	TGTGCCAGCAGCCAAGACTCAGACAGGGAGGATGAGCAGTTCTTC
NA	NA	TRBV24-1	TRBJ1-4	CATSVARQNEKLFF	TGTGCCACCAGTGTCGCTCGACAGAATGAAAAACTGTTTTTT
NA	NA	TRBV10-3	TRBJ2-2	CAIRQGSNTGELFF	TGTGCCATCAGGCAGGGTTCGAACACCGGGGAGCTGTTTTTT
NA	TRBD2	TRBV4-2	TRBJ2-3	CASSQELGRGGDTQYF	TGTGCCAGCAGCCAAGAGTTAGGGCGGGGGGGAGATACGCAGTATTTT
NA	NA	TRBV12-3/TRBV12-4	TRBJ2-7	CASTQGGSSYEQYF	TGTGCCAGCACCCAAGGAGGGAGCTCCTACGAGCAGTACTTC
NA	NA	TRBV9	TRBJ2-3	CASSPQPGQGADTQYF	TGTGCCAGCAGCCCTCAACCGGGGCAGGGCGCAGATACGCAGTATTTT
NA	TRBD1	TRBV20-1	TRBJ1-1	CSGYRQGGNTEAFF	TGCAGTGGCTACCGACAGGGAGGGAACACTGAAGCTTTCTTT
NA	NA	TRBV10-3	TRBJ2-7	CATQLGTTYEQYF	TGTGCCACACAACTGGGGACAACCTACGAGCAGTACTTC
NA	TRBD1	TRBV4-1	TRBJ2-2	CASSPGQGALTGELFF	TGCGCCAGCAGCCCCGGACAGGGGGCTTTAACCGGGGAGCTGTTTTTT
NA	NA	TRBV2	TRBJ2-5	CASTPSPPQYF	TGTGCCAGCACCCCCTCGCCGCCCCAGTACTTC
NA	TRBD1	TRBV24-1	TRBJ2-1	CATGTGQGKYNEQFF	TGTGCCACTGGGACCGGACAGGGAAAATACAATGAGCAGTTCTTC
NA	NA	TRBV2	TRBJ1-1	CASSEEAGMNTEAFF	TGTGCCAGCAGTGAAGAGGCAGGTATGAACACTGAAGCTTTCTTT
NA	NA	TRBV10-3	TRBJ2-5	CAISEGRDETQYF	TGTGCCATCAGTGAGGGTCGGGACGAGACCCAGTACTTC
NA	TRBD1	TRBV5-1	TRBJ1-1	CASSENRGMNTEAFF	TGCGCCAGCAGCGAAAACAGGGGGATGAACACTGAAGCTTTCTTT
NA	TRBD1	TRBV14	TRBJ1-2	CASSQGTGRIVYGYTF	TGTGCCAGCAGCCAAGGGACAGGGAGGATTGTCTATGGCTACACCTTC
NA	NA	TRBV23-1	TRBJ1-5	CASSQSLGQGRHLVNQPQHF	TGCGCCAGCAGTCAATCCTTAGGCCAAGGGAGGCACCTCGTAAATCAGCCCCAGCATTTT
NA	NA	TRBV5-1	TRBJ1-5	CASSLSGHSNQPQHF	TGCGCCAGCAGCTTGAGTGGGCACAGCAATCAGCCCCAGCATTTT
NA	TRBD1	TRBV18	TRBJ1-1	CASSPGQGRLGTEAFF	TGTGCCAGCTCACCTGGACAGGGGCGCTTGGGCACTGAAGCTTTCTTT
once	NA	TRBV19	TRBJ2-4	CASSQGAKHIQYF	TGTGCCAGTAGTCAAGGGGCCAAGCACATTCAGTACTTC
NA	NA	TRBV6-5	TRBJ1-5	CARTLNQPQHF	TGTGCCAGAACGCTGAATCAGCCCCAGCATTTT
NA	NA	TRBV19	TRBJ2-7	CASSIAVQTYEQYF	TGTGCCAGTAGTATCGCGGTTCAGACCTACGAGCAGTACTTC
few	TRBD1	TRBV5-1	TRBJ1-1	CASSPDRTNTEAFF	TGCGCCAGCTCGCCGGACAGGACGAACACTGAAGCTTTCTTT
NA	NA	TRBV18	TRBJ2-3	CASSPPATRTDTQYF	TGTGCCAGCTCACCACCGGCGACACGCACAGATACGCAGTATTTT
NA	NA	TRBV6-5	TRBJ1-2	CASSRGERYGYTF	TGTGCCAGCAGCCGTGGGGAGAGATATGGCTACACCTTC
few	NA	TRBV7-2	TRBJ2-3	CASSLAQAGTQYF	TGTGCCAGCAGCTTAGCGCAGGCGGGTACGCAGTATTTT
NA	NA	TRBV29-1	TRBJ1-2	CSGGRGNGYGYTF	TGCAGCGGAGGCAGGGGCAACGGCTATGGCTACACCTTC
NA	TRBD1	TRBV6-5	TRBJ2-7	CASSYLWDRGPYEQYF	TGTGCCAGCAGTTACCTTTGGGACAGAGGTCCCTACGAGCAGTACTTC